Included here is one T cell receptor (beta chain) sequence, with context. Antigen: not known. V shed 1 base and J shed 0 bases, with 10 bases lying between them. CDR1 and CDR2 (germline): LGHNT, FRNRAP. The CDR3 runs to 15 residues. A single record per CDR3 protein comes from TCRdb applying MiXCR to the 5' RACE reads. The sample has 350,000 to 450,000 distinct CDR3 sequences, approximately 20% seen once. The data were taken from a study of T-cell memory formation after mild COVID-19. Study at large: Largely donor-specific TCR clusters were found. Study-wide results and limits: Clones shrinking between day 15 and 85 showed a balanced CD4/CD8 split, and those that grew later tilted toward CD4+. For second-wave clones that peaked at day 37, SARS-CoV-2 specificity went unverified.

This clonotype was sampled from an adult woman who had mild COVID-19 (a few samples of this study predate the infection). Cell type and time point are not known. Sequencing was done on a sample of PBMCs or a T cell subset sorted from them (not recorded which). The chain carries TRBV12-5 and TRBJ2-7, with unresolved D. The CDR3 loop reads CASGLDEVVSYEQYF. CDR3 DNA sequence: TGTGCTAGTGGTTTGGACGAAGTTGTCTCCTACGAGCAGTACTTC.